These 9 T cell receptor beta chains were sequenced from one sample in a study of OX40 agonist ivuxolimab in advanced cancers. Data came from immunoSEQ multiplex PCR; TCRdb stores just in-frame clones and leaves some out. Of about 65,000 clones listed, roughly 80% are singletons. The specimen was CD4+ or CD8+ T cells sorted from blood, collected in a trial of the OX40 agonist ivuxolimab. The receptor source for this set is an adult with an advanced solid tumor such as melanoma, head and neck, liver or kidney cancer.

V gene TRBV7-2 combines with J gene TRBJ1-1, with 7 bases aligning to TRBD1. The J segment lost 5 bases and the V segment lost 5 bases, leaving 17 bases of the junction unmatched. CDR3 length: 17 residues. Germline V gene lookup returns CDR1 SGHTA and CDR2 FQGNSA. For the CDR3, the DNA is TGTGCCAGCAGCCCCCGACAGGGCGAAGGGGGTGGAACTGAAGCTTTCTTT. It encodes CASSPRQGEGGGTEAFF.

The DNA of the CDR3 is TGTGCCAGCAGCCGAAGACTAGCAGGCGAGCAGTACTTC. Protein product: CASSRRLAGEQYF. This chain joins TRBV5-8 and TRBJ2-5, with 7 bases fitting TRBD2. The assigned J gene may be wrong: the sequence end matches TRBJ2-7 better. This CDR3 is built from 13 residues. Germline CDR1 reads SGHTS; CDR2 reads YDEGEE.

The chain joins TRBV6-1 to TRBJ2-2; the D is unclear. The germline V gene has CDR1 MNHNS and CDR2 SASEGT. The V end was cut by 6 bases, the J end by 0 bases, with 2 bases between. This CDR3 has 12 amino acids. CDR3 nucleotide sequence: TGTGCCAGCAGACCGAACACCGGGGAGCTGTTTTTT. Translating gives CASRPNTGELFF.

In its sample, this clone was seen many times. V gene TRBV4-1 combines with J gene TRBJ2-7, with D unclear. The ends were cut back, 1 base at V and 6 bases at J, with 19 bases in the middle. CDR3 length: 16 amino acids. Germline V gene data show CDR1 as MGHRA and CDR2 as YSYEKL. The CDR3, as DNA: TGCGCCAGCAGCCAAGTGGACCTCATAGTTCTGGGCGAGCAGTACTTC. Translated, it gives CASSQVDLIVLGEQYF.

The chain has TRBV7-8 and TRBJ2-7, with TRBD1 as a possible D gene (5 bases). The CDR3 has 15 amino acids. Per the germline V gene, CDR1 is SGHVS and CDR2 is FQNEAQ. V was pared by 5 bases and J by 3 bases, with 17 bases between. The CDR3, as DNA: TGTGCCAGCAGCCCACTGGGGCAGCCCGTCTACGAGCAGTACTTC. Protein sequence: CASSPLGQPVYEQYF.

The chain is built from TRBV2 and TRBJ2-2; D is uncertain. This CDR3 is 16 amino acids long. Looked up from germline, CDR1 is SNHLY and CDR2 is FYNNEI. V was pared by 2 bases and J by 0 bases, with 10 bases between. DNA for the CDR3: TGTGCCAGCAGTGAACAACAAGTGACGAACACCGGGGAGCTGTTTTTT. It specifies CASSEQQVTNTGELFF.

The chain employs TRBV20-1 and TRBJ1-1; D is possibly TRBD1 (5 bases). Germline values: CDR1 DFQATT, CDR2 SNEGSKA (reference sequence). The length of the CDR3 is 11 residues. The CDR3 nucleotides read TGCAGCACAAAGGGGAGGACTGAAGCTTTCTTT. Protein product: CSTKGRTEAFF.

V gene TRBV12-5 combines with J gene TRBJ2-7; D may be TRBD1 (5 bases). Germline V gene data show CDR1 as LGHNT and CDR2 as FRNRAP. The CDR3 totals 14 residues. V was trimmed by 1 base and J by 6 bases, leaving 13 bases between them. The CDR3 loop reads CASGLDRQPLEQYV. CDR3 nucleotides: TGTGCTAGTGGTTTGGACCGACAGCCCCTCGAGCAGTACGTC.

The chain uses TRBV19 and TRBJ1-3; D gene ambiguous. With 7 bases removed from V and 0 bases from J, the gap between germline ends came to 10 bases. The CDR3 is 14 residues long. Germline values: CDR1 LNHDA, CDR2 SQIVND (reference sequence). This chain's CDR3 is CASKQDPSGNTIYF. The DNA of the CDR3 is TGTGCCAGTAAGCAGGACCCCTCTGGAAACACCATATATTTT. Drawing the rest from reference TRBV19 and TRBJ1-3, the complete variable domain is DGGITQSPKYLFRKEGQNVTLSCEQNLNHDAMYWYRQDPGQGLRLIYYSQIVNDFQKGDIAEGYSVSREKKESFPLTVTSAQKNPTAFYLCASKQDPSGNTIYFGEGSWLTVV.